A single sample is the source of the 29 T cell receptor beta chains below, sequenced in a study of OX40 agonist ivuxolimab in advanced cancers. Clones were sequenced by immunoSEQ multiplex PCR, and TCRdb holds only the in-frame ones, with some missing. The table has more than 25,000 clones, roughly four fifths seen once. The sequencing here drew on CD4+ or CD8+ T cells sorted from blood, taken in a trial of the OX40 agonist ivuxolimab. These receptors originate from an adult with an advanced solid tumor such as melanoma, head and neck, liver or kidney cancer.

CDR3 nucleotide sequence: TGTGCCAGCAGTTTGGGGGGGGCTGAAGCTTTCTTT. It yields the protein CASSLGGAEAFF. The J gene is TRBJ1-1, the V gene TRBV27; D is possibly TRBD1 (5 bases). The V gene lost 3 bases and the J gene lost 6 bases, with 8 bases spanning the gap. The CDR3 consists of 12 residues. Germline assignment: CDR1 MNHEY and CDR2 SMNVEV (reference sequence).

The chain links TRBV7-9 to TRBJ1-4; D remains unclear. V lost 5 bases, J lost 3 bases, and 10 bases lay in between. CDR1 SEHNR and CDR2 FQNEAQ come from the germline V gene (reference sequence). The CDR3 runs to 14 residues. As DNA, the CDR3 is TGTGCCAGCAGCCAATCCGACGCTAATGAAAAACTGTTTTTT. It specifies CASSQSDANEKLFF.

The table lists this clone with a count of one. The CDR3 sequence: CASSVEGSGSTDTQYF. As DNA, the CDR3 is TGTGCCAGCAGCGTAGAAGGGAGCGGGAGCACAGATACGCAGTATTTT. V gene TRBV9 combines with J gene TRBJ2-3, with D perhaps TRBD2 (6 bases). CDR3 length: 16 amino acids. V was pared by 0 bases and J by 0 bases, with 11 bases between. Germline V gene data show CDR1 as SGDLS and CDR2 as YYNGEE. Drawing the rest from reference TRBV9 and TRBJ2-3, the complete variable domain is DSGVTQTPKHLITATGQRVTLRCSPRSGDLSVYWYQQSLDQGLQFLIQYYNGEERAKGNILERFSAQQFPDLHSELNLSSLELGDSALYFCASSVEGSGSTDTQYFGPGTRLTVL.

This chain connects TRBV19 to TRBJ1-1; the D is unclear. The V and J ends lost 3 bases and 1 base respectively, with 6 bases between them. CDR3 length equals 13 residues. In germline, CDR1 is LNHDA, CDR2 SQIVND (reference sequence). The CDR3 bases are TGTGCCAGTAGTATTTACGGGAACACTGAAGCTTTCTTT. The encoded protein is CASSIYGNTEAFF.

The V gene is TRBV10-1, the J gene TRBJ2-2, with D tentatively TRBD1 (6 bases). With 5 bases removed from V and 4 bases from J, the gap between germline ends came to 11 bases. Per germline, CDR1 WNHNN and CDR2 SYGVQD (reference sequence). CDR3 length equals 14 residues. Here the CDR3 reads CASSFDRPTGELFF. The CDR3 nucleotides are TGCGCCAGCAGTTTCGACAGGCCCACCGGGGAGCTGTTTTTT.

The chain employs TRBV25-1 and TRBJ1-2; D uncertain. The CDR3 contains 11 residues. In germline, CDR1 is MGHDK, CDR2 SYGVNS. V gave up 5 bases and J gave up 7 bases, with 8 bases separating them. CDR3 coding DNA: TGTGCCAGCAGTTTGGGGTTTGGCTACACCTTC. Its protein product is CASSLGFGYTF.

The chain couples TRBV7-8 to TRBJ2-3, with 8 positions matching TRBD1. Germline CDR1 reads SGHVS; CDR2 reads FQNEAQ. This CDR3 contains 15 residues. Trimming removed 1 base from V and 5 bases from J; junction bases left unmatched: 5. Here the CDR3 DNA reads TGTGCCAGCAGCTTAGGTCCAGGGGGCGAAGATACGCAGTATTTT. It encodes CASSLGPGGEDTQYF.

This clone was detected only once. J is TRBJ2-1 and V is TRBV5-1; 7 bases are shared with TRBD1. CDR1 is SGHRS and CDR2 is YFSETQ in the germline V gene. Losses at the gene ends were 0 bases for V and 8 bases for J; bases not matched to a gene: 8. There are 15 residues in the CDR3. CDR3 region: CASSLALGGGDEQFF. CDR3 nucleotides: TGCGCCAGCAGCTTGGCCTTAGGGGGCGGCGATGAGCAGTTCTTC. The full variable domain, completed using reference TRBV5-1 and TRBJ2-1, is KAGVTQTPRYLIKTRGQQVTLSCSPISGHRSVSWYQQTPGQGLQFLFEYFSETQRNKGNFPGRFSGRQFSNSRSEMNVSTLELGDSALYLCASSLALGGGDEQFFGPGTRLTVL.

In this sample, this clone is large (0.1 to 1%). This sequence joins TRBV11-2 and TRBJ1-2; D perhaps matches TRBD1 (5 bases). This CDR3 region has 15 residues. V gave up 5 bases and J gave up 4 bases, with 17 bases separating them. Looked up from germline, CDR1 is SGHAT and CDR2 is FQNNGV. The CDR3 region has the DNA TGTGCCAGCAGCCCCGGGGGAGGGAGCATCTATGGCTACACCTTC. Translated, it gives CASSPGGGSIYGYTF.

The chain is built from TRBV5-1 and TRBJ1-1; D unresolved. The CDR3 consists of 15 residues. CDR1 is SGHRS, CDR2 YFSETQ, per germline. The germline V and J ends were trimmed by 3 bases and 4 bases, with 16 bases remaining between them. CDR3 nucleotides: TGCGCCAGCAGCTCCACCGGGTCCCGGACCACTGAAGCTTTCTTT. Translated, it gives CASSSTGSRTTEAFF.

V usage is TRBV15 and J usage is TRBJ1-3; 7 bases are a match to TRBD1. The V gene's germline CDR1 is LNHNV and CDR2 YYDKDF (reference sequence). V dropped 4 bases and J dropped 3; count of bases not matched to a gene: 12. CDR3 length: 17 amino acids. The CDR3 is CATSILSDRVYGNTIYF. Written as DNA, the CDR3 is TGTGCCACCAGCATCCTCTCCGACAGGGTATATGGAAACACCATATATTTT.

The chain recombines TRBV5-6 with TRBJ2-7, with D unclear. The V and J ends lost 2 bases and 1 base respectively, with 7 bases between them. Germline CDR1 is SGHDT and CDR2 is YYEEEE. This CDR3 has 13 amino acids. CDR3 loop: CASSLGRSYEQYF. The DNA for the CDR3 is TGTGCCAGCAGCTTAGGACGGTCCTACGAGCAGTACTTC.

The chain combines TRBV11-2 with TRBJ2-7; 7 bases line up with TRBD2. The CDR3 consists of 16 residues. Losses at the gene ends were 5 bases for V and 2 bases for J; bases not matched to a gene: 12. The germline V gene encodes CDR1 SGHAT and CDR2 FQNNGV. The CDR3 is CASSATLSGGTYEQYF. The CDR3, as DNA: TGTGCCAGCAGCGCAACCCTCTCGGGAGGAACCTACGAGCAGTACTTC.

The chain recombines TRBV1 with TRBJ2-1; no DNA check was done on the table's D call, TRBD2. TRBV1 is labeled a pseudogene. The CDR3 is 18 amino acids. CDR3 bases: TGCACCAGCAGCCAAGAGGGAGGGTGTAGCGGGAGCCCCAATGAGCAGTTCTTC. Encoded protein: CTSSQEGGCSGSPNEQFF.

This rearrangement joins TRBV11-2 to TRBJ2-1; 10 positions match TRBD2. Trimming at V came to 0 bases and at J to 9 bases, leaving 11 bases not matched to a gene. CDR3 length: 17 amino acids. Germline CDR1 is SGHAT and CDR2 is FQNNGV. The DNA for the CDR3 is TGTGCCAGCAGCTTAGATCTAGGGCTAGCGGGAGTTGGTGAGCAGTTCTTC. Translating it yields CASSLDLGLAGVGEQFF. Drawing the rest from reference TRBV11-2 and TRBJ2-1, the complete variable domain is EAGVAQSPRYKIIEKRQSVAFWCNPISGHATLYWYQQILGQGPKLLIQFQNNGVVDDSQLPKDRFSAERLKGVDSTLKIQPAKLEDSAVYLCASSLDLGLAGVGEQFFGPGTRLTVL.

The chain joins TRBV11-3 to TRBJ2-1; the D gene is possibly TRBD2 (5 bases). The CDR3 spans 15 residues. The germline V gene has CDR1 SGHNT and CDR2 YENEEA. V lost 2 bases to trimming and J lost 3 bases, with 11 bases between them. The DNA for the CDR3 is TGTGCCAGCAGCTTAAGGTCTAGCCACTACAATGAGCAGTTCTTC. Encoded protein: CASSLRSSHYNEQFF. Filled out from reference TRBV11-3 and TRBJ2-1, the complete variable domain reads EAGVVQSPRYKIIEKKQPVAFWCNPISGHNTLYWYLQNLGQGPELLIRYENEEAVDDSQLPKDRFSAERLKGVDSTLKIQPAELGDSAVYLCASSLRSSHYNEQFFGPGTRLTVL.

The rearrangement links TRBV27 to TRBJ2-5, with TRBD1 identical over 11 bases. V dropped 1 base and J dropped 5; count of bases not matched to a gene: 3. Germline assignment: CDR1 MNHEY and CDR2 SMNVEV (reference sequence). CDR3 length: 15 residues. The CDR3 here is CASSLWTGGRETQYF. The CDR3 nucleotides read TGTGCCAGCAGTTTATGGACAGGGGGCCGCGAGACCCAGTACTTC.

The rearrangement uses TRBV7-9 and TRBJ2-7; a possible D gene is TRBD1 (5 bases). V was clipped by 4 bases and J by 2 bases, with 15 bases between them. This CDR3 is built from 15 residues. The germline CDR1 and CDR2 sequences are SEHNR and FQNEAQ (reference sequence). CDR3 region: CASSYSRTSTYEQYF. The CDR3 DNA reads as TGTGCCAGCAGCTATAGTCGGACAAGTACCTACGAGCAGTACTTC. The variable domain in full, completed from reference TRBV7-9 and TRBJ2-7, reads DTGVSQNPRHKITKRGQNVTFRCDPISEHNRLYWYRQTLGQGPEFLTYFQNEAQLEKSRLLSDRFSAERPKGSFSTLEIQRTEQGDSAMYLCASSYSRTSTYEQYFGPGTRLTVT.

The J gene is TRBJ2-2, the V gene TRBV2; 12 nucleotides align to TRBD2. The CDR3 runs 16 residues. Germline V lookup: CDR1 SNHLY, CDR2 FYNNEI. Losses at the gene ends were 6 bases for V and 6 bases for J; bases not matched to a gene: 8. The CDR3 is CASRALAGGTSGELFF. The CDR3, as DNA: TGTGCCAGCAGAGCACTAGCGGGGGGAACCTCCGGGGAGCTGTTTTTT.

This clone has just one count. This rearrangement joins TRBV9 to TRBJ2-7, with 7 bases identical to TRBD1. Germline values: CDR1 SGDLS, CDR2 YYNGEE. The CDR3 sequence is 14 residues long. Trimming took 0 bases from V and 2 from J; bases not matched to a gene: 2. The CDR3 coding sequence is TGTGCCAGCAGCGTAGGGGACAGCACCTACGAGCAGTACTTC. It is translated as CASSVGDSTYEQYF.

In DNA, the CDR3 is TGCGCCAGCAGCTTGTATGGGGAGGCCTATGGCTACACCTTC. It translates to CASSLYGEAYGYTF. This chain uses TRBV5-1 with TRBJ1-2; no clear D. Trimming shortened V by 1 base and J by 4 bases, and 11 bases separated the two germline ends. Looked up from germline, CDR1 is SGHRS and CDR2 is YFSETQ. This CDR3 comprises 14 residues.

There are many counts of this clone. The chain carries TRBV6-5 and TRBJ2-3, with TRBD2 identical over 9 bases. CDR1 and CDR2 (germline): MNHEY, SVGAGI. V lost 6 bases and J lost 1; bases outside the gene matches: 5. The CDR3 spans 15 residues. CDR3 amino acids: CASSFLAGRTDTQYF. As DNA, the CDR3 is TGTGCCAGCAGCTTTCTAGCGGGGCGCACAGATACGCAGTATTTT.

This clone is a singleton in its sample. CDR3 loop: CASSSAGQKPYEQYF. The DNA of the CDR3 is TGTGCCAGCAGCTCCGCGGGACAGAAACCCTACGAGCAGTACTTC. The gene calls are TRBV7-9 and TRBJ2-7; D is perhaps TRBD1 (7 bases). The CDR3 has 15 residues. V was cut by 4 bases and J by 2 bases, with 15 bases left in between. Germline lookup yields CDR1 SEHNR and CDR2 FQNEAQ (reference sequence). The variable domain in full, with the rest retrieved from reference TRBV7-9 and TRBJ2-7, is DTGVSQNPRHKITKRGQNVTFRCDPISEHNRLYWYRQTLGQGPEFLTYFQNEAQLEKSRLLSDRFSAERPKGSFSTLEIQRTEQGDSAMYLCASSSAGQKPYEQYFGPGTRLTVT.

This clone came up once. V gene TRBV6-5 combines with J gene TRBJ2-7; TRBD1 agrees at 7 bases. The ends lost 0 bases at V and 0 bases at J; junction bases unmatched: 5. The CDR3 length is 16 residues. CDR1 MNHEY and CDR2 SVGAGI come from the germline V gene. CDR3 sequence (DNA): TGTGCCAGCAGTTACTCAGAGGGGGCGATCTCCTACGAGCAGTACTTC. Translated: CASSYSEGAISYEQYF.

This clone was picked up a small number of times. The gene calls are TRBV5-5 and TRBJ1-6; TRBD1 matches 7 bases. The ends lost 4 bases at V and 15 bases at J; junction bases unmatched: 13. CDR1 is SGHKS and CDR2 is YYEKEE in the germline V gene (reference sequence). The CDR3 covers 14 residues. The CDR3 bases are TGTGCCAGCAGCCCTGGGACAGCTTGGCCCCTCCTCCACTTT. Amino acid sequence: CASSPGTAWPLLHF.

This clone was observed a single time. The CDR3 loop reads CASSLARRVAGYTF. CDR3 DNA sequence: TGTGCCAGCAGCTTGGCGAGGAGGGTGGCTGGCTACACCTTC. The chain couples TRBV5-6 to TRBJ1-2; no reliable D call. The germline gives CDR1 SGHDT, CDR2 YYEEEE. The CDR3 runs 14 residues. With 0 bases removed from V and 7 bases from J, the gap between germline ends came to 13 bases.

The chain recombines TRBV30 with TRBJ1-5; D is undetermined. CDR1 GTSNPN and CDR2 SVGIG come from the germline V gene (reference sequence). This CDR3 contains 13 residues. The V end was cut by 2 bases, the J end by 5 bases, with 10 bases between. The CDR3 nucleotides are TGTGCCTGGAGTCCCCTGAGGGATCAGCCCCAGCATTTT. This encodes CAWSPLRDQPQHF.

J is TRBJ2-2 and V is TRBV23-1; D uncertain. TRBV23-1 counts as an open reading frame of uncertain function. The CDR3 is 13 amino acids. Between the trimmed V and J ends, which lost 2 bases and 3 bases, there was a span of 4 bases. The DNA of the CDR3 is TGCGCCAGCAGTCAAGGGGACACCGGGGAGCTGTTTTTT. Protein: CASSQGDTGELFF.

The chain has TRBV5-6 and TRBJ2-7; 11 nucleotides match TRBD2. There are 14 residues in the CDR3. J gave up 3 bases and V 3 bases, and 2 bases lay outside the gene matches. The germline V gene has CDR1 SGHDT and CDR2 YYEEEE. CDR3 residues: CASSYGTSGYEQYF. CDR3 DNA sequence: TGTGCCAGCAGCTATGGGACTAGCGGCTACGAGCAGTACTTC.